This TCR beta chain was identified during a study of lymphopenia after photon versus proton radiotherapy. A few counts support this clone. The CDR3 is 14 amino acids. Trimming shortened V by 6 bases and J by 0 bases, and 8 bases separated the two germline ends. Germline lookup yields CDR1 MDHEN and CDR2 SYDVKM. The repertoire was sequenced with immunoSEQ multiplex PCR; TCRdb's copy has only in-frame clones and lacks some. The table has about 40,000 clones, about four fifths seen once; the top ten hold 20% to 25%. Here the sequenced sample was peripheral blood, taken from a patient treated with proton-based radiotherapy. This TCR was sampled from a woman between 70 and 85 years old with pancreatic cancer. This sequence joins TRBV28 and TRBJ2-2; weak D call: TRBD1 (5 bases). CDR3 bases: TGTGCCAGCAGACGACAGACGAACACCGGGGAGCTGTTTTTT. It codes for CASRRQTNTGELFF.